This entry describes one T cell receptor (beta chain). Its antigen is not known. The table came from immunoSEQ multiplex PCR; TCRdb's copy has only in-frame clones and leaves some out. The data hold over 100,000 clones, with about 95% observed a single time. The data were taken from a study of graft-versus-host responses after intestinal transplantation. The CDR3 is made up of 15 amino acids. CDR1 and CDR2 from the germline V gene are MNHNY and SVGAGI (reference sequence). V dropped 6 bases and J dropped 5; count of bases not matched to a gene: 12. The rearrangement uses TRBV6-6 and TRBJ2-5; TRBD2 agrees at 7 bases. Here the sequenced sample was unstimulated CD8+ T cells sorted from spleen or lymph node cells, taken before intestinal transplant. This sequence originates from a human donor who received an intestinal transplant. The CDR3 coding sequence is TGTGCCAGCAGCCCGGGACTCAGGGAGGGCGAGACCCAGTACTTC. It is translated as CASSPGLREGETQYF.